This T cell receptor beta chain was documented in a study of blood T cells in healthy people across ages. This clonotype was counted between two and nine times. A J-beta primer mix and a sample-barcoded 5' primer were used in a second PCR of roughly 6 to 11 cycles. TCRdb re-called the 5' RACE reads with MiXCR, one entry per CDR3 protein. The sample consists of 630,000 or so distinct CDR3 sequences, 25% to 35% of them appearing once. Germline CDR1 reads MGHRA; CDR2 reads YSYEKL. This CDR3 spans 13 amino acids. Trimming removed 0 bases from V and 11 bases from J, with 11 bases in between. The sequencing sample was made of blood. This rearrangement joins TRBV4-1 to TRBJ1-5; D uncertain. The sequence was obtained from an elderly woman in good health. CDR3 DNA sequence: TGCGCCAGCAGCCAAGAATACGCCAGGTCCCAGCATTTT. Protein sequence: CASSQEYARSQHF.